Listed below are T cell receptor beta chains from one sample, sequenced in a study of beta chain features in type 1 diabetes. Here immunoSEQ multiplex PCR was the method, and the copy in TCRdb shows in-frame clones only, minus some. The sample contains about 28,000 clones, less than 75% of which appear only once. Sequenced input: Tregs from blood. The receptors shown here come from a woman aged 30 to 39 with type 1 diabetes. The CDR3 runs from the conserved cysteine through the conserved F or W. D genes are given only for firm matches. Expanded clones are given a class, and other clones once, few, many or no size at all.

TRBJ2-1 TRBV27 - - TGTGCCAGCAGTTTTCCAGGAAACAATGAGCAGTTCTTC CASSFPGNNEQFF
TRBJ2-1 TRBV29-1 TRBD2 once TGCAGCGTTGAAGGGCTAGCGGGGTCCTACAATGAGCAGTTCTTC CSVEGLAGSYNEQFF
TRBJ1-6 TRBV7-9 - - TGTGCCAGCAGCTTAGCCGCAGGGTTCGGCTATTCACCCCTCCACTTT CASSLAAGFGYSPLHF
TRBJ2-2 TRBV11-2 TRBD2 - TGTGCCAGCAGCTTTTTCGGCGGGAGTGGCACCGGGGAGCTGTTTTTT CASSFFGGSGTGELFF
TRBJ1-2 TRBV7-9 TRBD1 - TGTGCCAGCAGCTCGGGACAGAACTATGGCTACACCTTC CASSSGQNYGYTF
TRBJ2-7 TRBV2 - - TGTGCCAGCAGGCGGGACGTCGACGAGCAGTACTTC CASRRDVDEQYF
TRBJ2-7 TRBV6-1 - - TGTGCCAGCGGGCGATTCGAGCAGTACTTC CASGRFEQYF
TRBJ2-1 TRBV5-1 - few TGCGCCAGCAGGGATACTAGCTCGACGGCTGAGCAGTTCTTC CASRDTSSTAEQFF
TRBJ2-7 TRBV5-1 - once TGCGCCAGCAGCTTAGAGGGGAGGTCTGACGAGCAGTACTTC CASSLEGRSDEQYF
TRBJ1-1 TRBV14 - - TGTGCCAGCAGTGCCGGGACATTAAACACTGAAGCTTTCTTT CASSAGTLNTEAFF
TRBJ2-1 TRBV4-1 - - TGCGCCAGCAGCCGTCAAGAAGAACAGCCGCAGTTCTTC CASSRQEEQPQFF
TRBJ2-3 TRBV15 TRBD2 - TGTGCCACCAGCAGAGATCTAGTCAGGGCTAGCGGCGCAGATACGCAGTATTTT CATSRDLVRASGADTQYF
TRBJ1-2 TRBV6-6 - - TGTGCCAGCAGCAAAATGGTAGGGGCCGGTGGCTACACCTTC CASSKMVGAGGYTF
TRBJ2-7 TRBV29-1 TRBD1 - TGCAGCGTGGTCCTCCGGGACAGGGGCTCCTACGAGCAGTACTTC CSVVLRDRGSYEQYF
TRBJ2-3 TRBV7-9 - - TGTGCCAGCAGCTTAAGTCAGTTCACAGATACGCAGTATTTT CASSLSQFTDTQYF
TRBJ1-1 TRBV7-9 - - TGTGCCAGCAGATCAGGGTTAGGCACTGAAGCTTTCTTT CASRSGLGTEAFF
TRBJ1-5 TRBV5-4 - - TGTGCCAGCAGCTCCGGGGGGGGGCTCCAGCCCCAGCATTTT CASSSGGGLQPQHF
TRBJ1-5 TRBV6-5 TRBD1 - TGTGCCAGCCGCTCTACAGGGGACGATCAGCCCCAGCATTTT CASRSTGDDQPQHF
TRBJ2-1 TRBV7-4 - - TGTGCCAGCAGCTTAGCGCCCGGACTCCACTCCGGCGGGTTCTTC CASSLAPGLHSGGFF
TRBJ1-2 TRBV5-8 - few TGTGCCAGCAGCTTAGGCAGGGCAGACTATGGCTACACCTTC CASSLGRADYGYTF
TRBJ1-1 TRBV10-2 - - TGCGCCAGCAGCGGGGGACCGAACACTGAAGCTTTCTTT CASSGGPNTEAFF
TRBJ2-5 TRBV11-2 - - TGTGCCAGCAGCTTTGCCATGGCGAGGGGGGAGACCCAGTACTTC CASSFAMARGETQYF
TRBJ2-7 TRBV11-1 TRBD2 - TGTGCCAGCAGCGCCCGAGGGCTAGCGGGAGGGGCCGAGCAGTACTTC CASSARGLAGGAEQYF
TRBJ2-7 TRBV5-1 - - TGCGCCAGCAGCTTGTATGACCCCGGGGAGTCCTACGAGCAGTACTTC CASSLYDPGESYEQYF
TRBJ1-2 TRBV4-1 TRBD1 - TGCGCCAGCAGCCAACCGGGACAGGGGTACTATGGCTACACCTTC CASSQPGQGYYGYTF
TRBJ1-2 TRBV6-1 - few TGTGCCAGCATGGCTCCCGTTGCTAACTATGGCTACACCTTC CASMAPVANYGYTF
TRBJ2-7 TRBV9 TRBD1 - TGTGCCAGCAGCGCTTGGACAGGGGACTCCTACGAGCAGTACTTC CASSAWTGDSYEQYF
TRBJ1-1 TRBV7-4 TRBD1 once TGTGCCAGCAGCCGGACAGGGTTTAGTACTGAAGCTTTCTTT CASSRTGFSTEAFF
TRBJ2-7 TRBV7-2 TRBD2 once TGTGCCAGCAGCTTAACGTCTAGCGGGAATTTATACGAGCAGTACTTC CASSLTSSGNLYEQYF
TRBJ1-1 TRBV2 - - TGTGCCAGCCTTGGACAGCCTAACACTGAAGCTTTCTTT CASLGQPNTEAFF
TRBJ2-1 TRBV2 - few TGTGCCAGCAGTCGTAGAAATGAGCAGTTCTTC CASSRRNEQFF
TRBJ2-7 TRBV4-2 - - TGTGCCAGCAGCTCCCATGGGGGCGGGGAGCAGTACTTC CASSSHGGGEQYF
TRBJ2-3 TRBV7-9 - - TGTGCCAGCAGCTTAGGGTACGGGAGCACAGATACGCAGTATTTT CASSLGYGSTDTQYF
TRBJ1-1 TRBV7-2 - - TGTGCCAGCACGCGCGGGGGGTCGAACACTGAAGCTTTCTTT CASTRGGSNTEAFF
TRBJ1-2 TRBV10-3 - - TGTGCCATCAGCGCCGGGACATATAACTATGGCTACACCTTC CAISAGTYNYGYTF
TRBJ2-7 TRBV18 TRBD2 - TGTGCCAGCTCACCCGGACTAGCGGGAGTGCACGAGCAGTACTTC CASSPGLAGVHEQYF
TRBJ2-1 TRBV6-6 TRBD1 - TGTGCCAGCAGTAGACAGGGTCCGTTCTTC CASSRQGPFF
TRBJ2-7 TRBV6-5 - few TGTGCCAGCAGTTACGGGCCAGACCTTCTCTACGAGCAGTACTTC CASSYGPDLLYEQYF
TRBJ2-2 TRBV6-1 - once TGTGCCACCAACCAGCGAGCGAACACCGGGGAGCTGTTTTTT CATNQRANTGELFF
TRBJ1-1 TRBV2 - - TGTGCCAGCAGTGACGTAGGTGGCTGGAGGGCAGACGGTCCGATGAACACTGAAGCTTTCTTT CASSDVGGWRADGPMNTEAFF